The present entry profiles one T cell receptor beta chain with its context. In the PCR, 60 Vbeta and 13 Jbeta primers were used. Assay: immunoSEQ multiplex PCR; the TCRdb copy retains only in-frame clones and omits some. The sample holds more than 130,000 clones. The entry originates in a study of cytomegalovirus exposure and HLA in healthy donors. Study overall: In an early release, HLA-typed donors contributed tens of millions of unique TCR sequences.

Sequenced input: PBMCs. This TCR derives from a man aged 40-50 years in good health and CMV-seronegative.

In DNA form, the CDR3 reads TGTGCCAGCAGCTTCCGAGGGACTAGCGGGGGGGCAGATACGCAGTATTTT. Translated: CASSFRGTSGGADTQYF. The chain recombines TRBV5-4 with TRBJ2-3; 16 bases fit TRBD2. Losses at the gene ends were 2 bases for V and 4 bases for J; bases not matched to a gene: 4. The CDR3 loop spans 17 amino acids. Germline assignment: CDR1 SGHNT and CDR2 YYREEE (reference sequence). Filled out from reference TRBV5-4 and TRBJ2-3, the complete variable domain reads ETGVTQSPTHLIKTRGQQVTLRCSSQSGHNTVSWYQQALGQGPQFIFQYYREEENGRGNFPPRFSGLQFPNYSSELNVNALELDDSALYLCASSFRGTSGGADTQYFGPGTRLTVL.